This TCR beta chain was sequenced in a study of blood T cells in healthy people across ages. Regarding the study as a whole: With age, beta diversity per million T cells declined roughly linearly, significantly by about 40.

V lost 6 bases, J lost 7 bases, and 7 bases stayed unmatched. The length of the CDR3 is 13 residues. Germline V gene lookup returns CDR1 MNHNS and CDR2 SASEGT. Details on this clonotype: The antigen is not known.

Then a second PCR, running about 7 to 11 cycles, was carried out with a sample-barcoded 5' primer and a J-beta primer mix. TCRdb ran MiXCR on the 5' RACE reads and lists one entry per CDR3 protein. The table records roughly 1,500,000 distinct CDR3 sequences, roughly 32% of them present only once. Sequencing used blood. This TCR derives from a woman aged 25 to 39 in good health. The rearrangement links TRBV6-1 to TRBJ2-3, with 7 nucleotides matching TRBD2. In DNA, the CDR3 is TGTGCCAGCAGGATGGGGGGGGAATATACGCAGTATTTT. This gives the protein CASRMGGEYTQYF.